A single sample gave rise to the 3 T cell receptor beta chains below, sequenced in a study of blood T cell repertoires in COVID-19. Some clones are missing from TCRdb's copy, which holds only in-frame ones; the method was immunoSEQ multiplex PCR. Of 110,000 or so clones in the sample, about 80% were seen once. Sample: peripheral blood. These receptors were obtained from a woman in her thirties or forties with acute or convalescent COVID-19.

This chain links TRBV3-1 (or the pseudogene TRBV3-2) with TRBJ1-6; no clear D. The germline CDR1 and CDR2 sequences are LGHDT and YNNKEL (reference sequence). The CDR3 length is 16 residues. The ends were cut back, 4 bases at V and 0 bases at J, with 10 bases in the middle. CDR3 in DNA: TGTGCCAGCAGCCCCCTGGGGAGCTCCTATAATTCACCCCTCCACTTT. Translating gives CASSPLGSSYNSPLHF.

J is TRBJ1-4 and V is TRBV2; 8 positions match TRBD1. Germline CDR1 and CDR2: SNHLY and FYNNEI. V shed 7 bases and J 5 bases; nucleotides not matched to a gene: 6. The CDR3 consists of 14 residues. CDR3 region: CASNPTGVNEKLFF. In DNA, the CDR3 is TGTGCCAGCAACCCGACAGGGGTAAATGAAAAACTGTTTTTT.

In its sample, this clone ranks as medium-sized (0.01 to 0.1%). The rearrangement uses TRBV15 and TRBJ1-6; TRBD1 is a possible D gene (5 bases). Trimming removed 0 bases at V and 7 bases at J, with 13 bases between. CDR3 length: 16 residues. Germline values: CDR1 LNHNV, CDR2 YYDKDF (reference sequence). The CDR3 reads CATSRDWQGGNSPLHF. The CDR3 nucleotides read TGTGCCACCAGCAGAGATTGGCAGGGAGGAAATTCACCCCTCCACTTT.